This T cell receptor (beta chain) was found in a study of blood T cell repertoires in COVID-19. The CDR3 has 16 residues. Trimming at V came to 4 bases and at J to 0 bases, leaving 6 bases not matched to a gene. Germline V gene data show CDR1 as SGHRS and CDR2 as YFSETQ. The assay was immunoSEQ multiplex PCR, and TCRdb's table has in-frame clones only and misses some. The repertoire holds about 220,000 clones, with less than 90% as singletons. The source material was peripheral blood. This rearrangement joins TRBV5-1 to TRBJ2-7, with 11 bases identical to TRBD2. This sequence originates from a young man with active or convalescent COVID-19. The CDR3 coding sequence is TGCGCCAGCAGCCTGTTGACTAGCGGGACCTCCTACGAGCAGTACTTC. It yields the protein CASSLLTSGTSYEQYF.